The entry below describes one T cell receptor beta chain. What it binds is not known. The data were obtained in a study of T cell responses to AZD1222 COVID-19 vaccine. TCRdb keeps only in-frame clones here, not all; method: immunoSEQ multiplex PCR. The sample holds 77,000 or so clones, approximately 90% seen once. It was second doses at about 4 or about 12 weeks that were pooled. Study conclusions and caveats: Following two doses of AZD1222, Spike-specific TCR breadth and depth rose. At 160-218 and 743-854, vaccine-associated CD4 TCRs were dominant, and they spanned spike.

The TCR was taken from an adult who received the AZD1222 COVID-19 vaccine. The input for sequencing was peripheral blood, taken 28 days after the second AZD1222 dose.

This CDR3 is CASSQSYRVAEAFF. Here the CDR3 DNA reads TGTGCCAGCAGCCAATCGTACAGGGTTGCTGAAGCTTTCTTT. J is TRBJ1-1 and V is TRBV3-1 (or the pseudogene TRBV3-2), with TRBD1 as a possible D gene (6 bases). V lost 2 bases to trimming and J lost 6 bases, with 13 bases between them. There are 14 residues in the CDR3. Germline CDR1 is LGHDT and CDR2 is YNNKEL (reference sequence).